Below, 17 T cell receptor beta chains from the same sample are listed, as sequenced in a study of cytomegalovirus exposure and HLA in healthy donors. The method was immunoSEQ multiplex PCR; TCRdb's version includes in-frame clones alone and lacks a portion of them. The profile shows 110,000 to 150,000 clones, about 94% of them singletons. The sample consisted of PBMCs. These receptors were obtained from a man aged 18 to 29 in good health and CMV-seropositive.

V gene TRBV5-1 combines with J gene TRBJ2-1, with a tentative D call TRBD1 (5 bases). The CDR3 spans 15 residues. CDR1 is SGHRS, CDR2 YFSETQ, per germline. Trimming removed 1 base at V and 5 bases at J, with 13 bases between. CDR3 residues: CASSLSQGSDNEQFF. Here the CDR3 DNA reads TGCGCCAGCAGCTTGAGTCAGGGATCTGACAATGAGCAGTTCTTC.

V gene TRBV5-5 combines with J gene TRBJ1-2, with 7 bases identical to TRBD1. V lost 0 bases and J lost 3; bases outside the gene matches: 5. The CDR3 loop spans 15 amino acids. The V gene's germline CDR1 is SGHKS and CDR2 YYEKEE (reference sequence). CDR3 amino acids: CASSLAQGSDYGYTF. Written as DNA, the CDR3 is TGTGCCAGCAGCTTGGCACAGGGGTCCGACTATGGCTACACCTTC. The full variable domain, with the rest looked up from reference TRBV5-5 and TRBJ1-2, is DAGVTQSPTHLIKTRGQQVTLRCSPISGHKSVSWYQQVLGQGPQFIFQYYEKEERGRGNFPDRFSARQFPNYSSELNVNALLLGDSALYLCASSLAQGSDYGYTFGSGTRLTVV.

The gene calls are TRBV5-1 and TRBJ2-1, with 9 bases matching TRBD2. Germline V lookup: CDR1 SGHRS, CDR2 YFSETQ. The CDR3 consists of 15 residues. With 4 bases clipped from V and 2 bases from J, the junction kept 4 bases outside the gene matches. DNA for the CDR3: TGCGCCAGCAGCCCCCTAGCGGGGACCTACAATGAGCAGTTCTTC. Its translation: CASSPLAGTYNEQFF.

The chain couples TRBV2 to TRBJ1-2; 8 bases fit TRBD1. The CDR3 contains 13 residues. Germline CDR1 is SNHLY and CDR2 is FYNNEI. With V trimmed by 5 bases and J by 2 bases, 1 base remained unmatched. The CDR3 DNA sequence: TGTGCCAGCAGTTGGACAGGGAACTATGGCTACACCTTC. It encodes CASSWTGNYGYTF.

The chain is built from TRBV5-1 and TRBJ2-1; the match to TRBD2 covers 8 bases. The length of the CDR3 is 16 residues. CDR1 is SGHRS and CDR2 is YFSETQ in the germline V gene. V lost 0 bases, J lost 5 bases, and 7 bases stayed unmatched. CDR3 nucleotide sequence: TGCGCCAGCAGCTTGGCCTTGCTAGCGGGCGACAATGAGCAGTTCTTC. Translation gives CASSLALLAGDNEQFF.

This clone has just one count. The rearrangement links TRBV18 to TRBJ2-5; D possibly corresponds to TRBD2 (5 bases). CDR1 is KGHSH and CDR2 is LQKENI in the germline V gene. The ends were cut back, 2 bases at V and 3 bases at J, with 13 bases in the middle. The CDR3 runs 15 residues. CDR3 amino acids: CASSPNLGAEETQYF. CDR3 in DNA: TGTGCCAGCTCACCAAATCTTGGAGCGGAAGAGACCCAGTACTTC. The full variable domain, with the rest looked up from reference TRBV18 and TRBJ2-5, is NAGVMQNPRHLVRRRGQEARLRCSPMKGHSHVYWYRQLPEEGLKFMVYLQKENIIDESGMPKERFSAEFPKEGPSILRIQQVVRGDSAAYFCASSPNLGAEETQYFGPGTRLLVL.

This chain uses TRBV2 with TRBJ1-2; 9 bases are a match to TRBD1. V lost 8 bases to trimming and J lost 8 bases; unmatched junction nucleotides: 12. CDR3 length: 14 residues. Germline CDR1 is SNHLY and CDR2 is FYNNEI. Written as DNA, the CDR3 is TGTGCCAGCGGCACCGGGACAGGGCGGGAGGGCTACACCTTC. It translates to CASGTGTGREGYTF.

The chain has TRBV2 and TRBJ2-1; 12 positions agree with TRBD1. This CDR3 has 15 residues. The junction had 5 bases not matched to a gene; V was cut back by 4 bases and J by 7 bases. Germline-derived CDR1 and CDR2 are SNHLY and FYNNEI. DNA for the CDR3: TGTGCCAGCAGTGGGGGACAGGGGGCGGCGAATGAGCAGTTCTTC. This translates into CASSGGQGAANEQFF.

The chain has TRBV27 and TRBJ2-7; 11 bases line up with TRBD1. Germline values: CDR1 MNHEY, CDR2 SMNVEV (reference sequence). This CDR3 is 16 amino acids long. V shed 5 bases and J 1 base; nucleotides not matched to a gene: 7. CDR3 nucleotide sequence: TGTGCCAGCAGTCCCGGGGGGACAGGGGGGTCCTACGAGCAGTACTTC. Translation gives CASSPGGTGGSYEQYF.

The J gene is TRBJ2-4, the V gene TRBV11-2; TRBD2 agrees at 12 bases. The ends lost 6 bases at V and 6 bases at J; junction bases unmatched: 6. The germline gives CDR1 SGHAT, CDR2 FQNNGV. The length of the CDR3 is 15 residues. The CDR3 loop reads CASRRLAGETNIQYF. The CDR3 region has the DNA TGTGCCAGCAGAAGACTAGCGGGAGAGACAAACATTCAGTACTTC.

V gene TRBV13 combines with J gene TRBJ1-3; D gene uncertain. The V gene's germline CDR1 is PRHDT and CDR2 FYEKMQ (reference sequence). CDR3 length equals 15 residues. Trimming left V 1 base short and J 4 bases short, with 11 bases between. In nucleotides, the CDR3 is TGTGCCAGCAGCTTAGCGGGGAATCGAGGAAACACCATATATTTT. This translates into CASSLAGNRGNTIYF.

J is TRBJ2-7 and V is TRBV11-3; 9 bases match TRBD1. The CDR3 sequence is 14 residues long. Germline assignment: CDR1 SGHNT and CDR2 YENEEA. The V gene end was trimmed by 5 bases and the J gene end by 5 bases; junction bases not matched to a gene: 7. DNA of the CDR3: TGTGCCAGCAGCCCGGGACAGGGTTTCCACGAGCAGTACTTC. Translated: CASSPGQGFHEQYF.

The chain couples TRBV19 to TRBJ1-5; 7 bases are a match to TRBD1. The germline CDR1 and CDR2 sequences are LNHDA and SQIVND (reference sequence). The CDR3 runs to 14 residues. The trim removed 7 bases at V and 5 bases at J, leaving 8 bases unmatched. Here the CDR3 reads CASMRQGKYQPQHF. DNA of the CDR3: TGTGCCAGTATGAGACAGGGTAAATATCAGCCCCAGCATTTT.

This sequence joins TRBV13 and TRBJ1-1; D is perhaps TRBD1 (6 bases). The CDR3 is made up of 13 amino acids. Germline CDR1 is PRHDT and CDR2 is FYEKMQ (reference sequence). V dropped 4 bases and J dropped 5 bases, with 11 bases sitting between them. CDR3 DNA: TGTGCCAGCAGCTCGCAGGGGCGGACTGAAGCTTTCTTT. Translation gives CASSSQGRTEAFF.

This chain joins TRBV18 and TRBJ2-2, with a tentative D call TRBD1 (6 bases). This CDR3 is built from 16 residues. The V end lost 4 bases, the J end lost 1 base, and 13 bases lay between the germline ends. Germline CDR1 KGHSH, CDR2 LQKENI. CDR3 amino acids: CASSLPTGRNTGELFF. CDR3 coding DNA: TGTGCCAGCTCACTTCCGACAGGCCGGAACACCGGGGAGCTGTTTTTT.

The genes are TRBV9 and TRBJ2-1; 12 positions agree with TRBD1. Germline assignment: CDR1 SGDLS and CDR2 YYNGEE. V was clipped by 0 bases and J by 9 bases; unmatched bases: 10. The CDR3 spans 17 residues. CDR3 coding DNA: TGTGCCAGCAGCGTAGATCTTGGGACAGGGGGCGAAGGTGAGCAGTTCTTC. Its translation is CASSVDLGTGGEGEQFF.

The chain combines TRBV7-9 with TRBJ2-4; no clear D gene. Germline lookup yields CDR1 SEHNR and CDR2 FQNEAQ (reference sequence). Trimming removed 1 base from V and 8 bases from J, with 12 bases in between. The CDR3 is made up of 14 amino acids. The CDR3 bases are TGTGCCAGCAGCTTAGTAGAGGAGCTTTACATTCAGTACTTC. Encoded protein: CASSLVEELYIQYF.